The TCR beta chain under discussion was sequenced for a study of PD-L1 blockade in urothelial cancer. At the level of the study: Most of the 29 patients were men whose urothelial cancer was bladder-origin.

Sequenced by immunoSEQ multiplex PCR; TCRdb stores in-frame clones only, minus some. The data show about 72,000 clones, approximately 83% seen once. This CDR3 region has 12 residues. CDR1 and CDR2 from the germline V gene are MNHNS and SASEGT. Trimming removed 4 bases at V and 5 bases at J, with 8 bases between. Time point of the sample: pretreatment peripheral blood. Each patient's cancer was a locally advanced or metastatic urothelial carcinoma. This receptor was taken from a man in his fifties or sixties with urothelial cancer. The chain couples TRBV6-1 to TRBJ1-1; D might be TRBD1 (5 bases). The sequences come from PBMCs, collected around atezolizumab (anti-PD-L1) treatment. CDR3 sequence: CASSGQGTEAFF. CDR3 in DNA: TGTGCCAGCAGTGGGCAGGGAACTGAAGCTTTCTTT.